The 4 T cell receptor beta chains below all came from one sample that was sequenced in a study of T-cell memory formation after mild COVID-19. In TCRdb, the 5' RACE reads were re-called with MiXCR into one record per CDR3 protein. This table holds about 200,000 distinct CDR3 sequences, around 8.8% found once. Sequencing was performed on PBMCs or a T cell subset sorted from them (not recorded which). These receptor sequences come from a man aged 18-30 years who had mild COVID-19 (a few samples of this study predate the infection). Cell type and time point are not known.

This clonotype was seen a handful of times. J is TRBJ2-1 and V is TRBV6-6; TRBD2 matches 12 bases. Unmatched junction bases numbered 7, after V lost 6 bases and J lost 7 bases. Looked up from germline, CDR1 is MNHNY and CDR2 is SVGAGI (reference sequence). The CDR3 contains 15 residues. CDR3 nucleotides: TGTGCCAGCAGCCCTCAACTAGCGGGGGGAAATGAGCAGTTCTTC. This encodes CASSPQLAGGNEQFF.

There are a few counts of this clonotype. The chain carries TRBV12-3 or TRBV12-4 and TRBJ1-2, with TRBD1 as a possible D gene (5 bases). V dropped 10 bases and J dropped 8 bases, with 17 bases sitting between them. The CDR3 covers 12 residues. CDR3 amino acids: CATAPPEGGYTF. CDR3 DNA: TGTGCCACAGCACCTCCAGAGGGGGGCTACACCTTC.

This rearrangement joins TRBV6-1 to TRBJ1-1; D remains ambiguous. Germline-derived CDR1 and CDR2 are MNHNS and SASEGT. V was pared by 8 bases and J by 6 bases, with 13 bases between. The CDR3 runs to 12 residues. CDR3 sequence reads: CASPTAGAEAFF. The CDR3 DNA is TGTGCCAGCCCCACAGCCGGCGCTGAAGCTTTCTTT.

This clonotype has ten or more counts. The rearrangement joins TRBV11-3 to TRBJ2-3; no definite D call. Germline CDR1 and CDR2: SGHNT and YENEEA. Trimming took 8 bases from V and 1 from J, leaving 13 bases between them. CDR3 size: 14 residues. CDR3 protein: CASAPGSRTDTQYF. Written as DNA, the CDR3 is TGTGCCAGCGCTCCGGGCTCACGCACAGATACGCAGTATTTT.